A selection of T cell receptor beta chains follows, all from one sample in a study of neurological immune-mediated disorders. MiXCR was run by TCRdb on the 5' RACE reads, yielding one entry per CDR3 protein. The table shows approximately 87,000 distinct CDR3 sequences, with 12% to 15% occurring only once. What was sequenced was PBMCs. Receptors were obtained from a woman aged 45-65 years in good health. CDR3s include the opening cysteine and the closing phenylalanine or tryptophan. Fields, in order: CDR3 protein, CDR3 DNA, clone size, D gene, V gene, J gene. The D gene is left open where the match is weak. Part of the rows lack a size; the others show once, few, many or a class for expanded clones.

CSFTHLGGAYNEQFF,TGCAGCTTTACCCACTTGGGTGGGGCTTACAATGAGCAGTTCTTC,many,-,TRBV20-1,TRBJ2-1
CASSPDPGGEAQYF,TGCGCCAGCAGCCCGGATCCGGGTGGCGAGGCCCAGTACTTC,many,-,TRBV5-1,TRBJ2-5
CASSLATVNYGYTF,TGCGCCAGCAGCTTGGCGACAGTTAACTATGGCTACACCTTC,many,-,TRBV5-1,TRBJ1-2
CASSLWGNSGANVLTF,TGTGCCAGCAGCTTATGGGGGAACTCTGGGGCCAACGTCCTGACTTTC,many,-,TRBV7-3,TRBJ2-6
CSATTAGGPNEQFF,TGCAGTGCCACCACAGCGGGAGGGCCTAATGAGCAGTTCTTC,-,TRBD2,TRBV20-1,TRBJ2-1
CASSPRTADVYNSPLHF,TGTGCCAGCAGTCCAAGGACAGCTGATGTTTATAATTCACCCCTCCACTTT,many,-,TRBV28,TRBJ1-6
CASSLGSWTNYGYTF,TGCGCCAGCAGCTTGGGGTCATGGACTAACTATGGCTACACCTTT,-,-,TRBV5-1,TRBJ1-2
CASSPDGTRNEKLFF,TGTGCCAGCAGTCCGGACGGGACGCGGAATGAAAAACTGTTTTTT,many,-,TRBV12-3/TRBV12-4,TRBJ1-4
CASSSGRSGGEQYF,TGCGCCAGCAGCTCGGGACGGTCGGGGGGCGAGCAGTACTTC,-,TRBD2,TRBV5-1,TRBJ2-7
CASSSNAGGPDTQYF,TGCGCCAGCAGCTCGAATGCGGGGGGGCCAGATACGCAGTATTTT,many,TRBD2,TRBV5-1,TRBJ2-3
CARSLISLNTEAFF,TGTGCCAGGAGTTTAATCAGCCTGAACACTGAAGCTTTCTTT,-,-,TRBV28,TRBJ1-1
CASSLALLKTAEAFF,TGTGCCAGCAGTTTAGCCCTCTTAAAAACGGCTGAAGCTTTCTTT,many,-,TRBV28,TRBJ1-1
CASSTRGRADTEAFF,TGTGCCAGCAGTACCCGAGGCCGGGCCGACACTGAAGCTTTCTTT,many,-,TRBV28,TRBJ1-1
CASSLGDRVGNEQFF,TGCGCCAGCAGCTTGGGGGACAGGGTTGGCAATGAGCAGTTCTTC,many,TRBD1,TRBV5-1,TRBJ2-1
CASSSSGKETQYF,TGCGCCAGCAGCTCAAGCGGAAAAGAGACCCAGTACTTC,many,-,TRBV5-1,TRBJ2-5
CASSERGSYDYNEQFF,TGTGCCAGCAGCGAAAGGGGGTCTTACGACTACAATGAGCAGTTCTTC,many,-,TRBV9,TRBJ2-1
CASSLVGGGANEQFF,TGTGCCAGCAGCTTGGTTGGCGGGGGGGCCAATGAGCAGTTCTTC,many,TRBD2,TRBV5-4,TRBJ2-1
CSARDGRTQRRDTQYF,TGCAGTGCTAGAGATGGACGGACTCAACGACGAGATACGCAGTATTTT,many,-,TRBV20-1,TRBJ2-3
CASSLGLPFSF,TGTGCCAGCAGCTTGGGACTCCCGTTCTCCTTC,few,-,TRBV7-2,TRBJ2-5
CASTGTVSGELFF,TGTGCCAGCACAGGGACAGTCTCCGGGGAGCTGTTTTTT,many,TRBD1,TRBV18,TRBJ2-2
CASSLGWGGALDYGYTF,TGTGCCAGCAGCTTAGGTTGGGGGGGGGCGCTGGACTATGGCTACACCTTC,many,-,TRBV7-2,TRBJ1-2
CSARGARGSTDTQYF,TGCAGTGCTAGGGGGGCGCGGGGCAGCACAGATACGCAGTATTTT,-,-,TRBV20-1,TRBJ2-3
CSARRDPASYEQYF,TGCAGTGCTAGAAGGGACCCGGCTTCCTACGAGCAGTACTTC,many,-,TRBV20-1,TRBJ2-7
CASSVTRFNEQFF,TGTGCCAGCAGTGTGACTAGATTCAATGAGCAGTTCTTC,many,-,TRBV12-3/TRBV12-4,TRBJ2-1
CSVGPQNQGGYGYTF,TGCAGCGTTGGCCCTCAGAATCAGGGGGGCTATGGCTACACCTTC,many,TRBD1,TRBV29-1,TRBJ1-2
CASRGGGGTLYEQYF,TGTGCCAGCAGAGGGGGCGGGGGGACCCTCTACGAGCAGTACTTC,many,-,TRBV28,TRBJ2-7
CASSANTGTALWYTF,TGTGCCAGCAGCGCCAACACCGGGACAGCGCTTTGGTACACCTTC,-,TRBD1,TRBV7-8,TRBJ1-2
CASSEITTQDTQYF,TGTGCCAGCAGTGAAATCACTACGCAAGATACGCAGTATTTT,many,-,TRBV2,TRBJ2-3
CASSYDGQPNYGYTF,TGTGCCAGCAGTTACGACGGACAGCCTAACTATGGCTACACCTTC,many,-,TRBV6-5,TRBJ1-2
CASTLITGTGVEQYF,TGTGCCAGCACCCTAATCACCGGGACAGGGGTCGAGCAGTACTTC,many,TRBD1,TRBV28,TRBJ2-7
CASSWDPGHTEAFF,TGTGCCAGCAGCTGGGACCCAGGGCACACTGAAGCTTTCTTT,-,-,TRBV7-9,TRBJ1-1
CASTLDRVGYEQYF,TGCGCCAGCACCCTGGACCGGGTTGGCTACGAGCAGTACTTC,many,-,TRBV5-1,TRBJ2-7
CASSYRGPRQGRETQYF,TGTGCCAGCAGTTACAGGGGCCCACGACAGGGCCGGGAGACCCAGTACTTC,many,TRBD1,TRBV6-5,TRBJ2-5
CSAREQDGTLYEQYF,TGCAGTGCTAGAGAACAGGACGGAACCTTATACGAGCAGTACTTC,many,-,TRBV20-1,TRBJ2-7
CASSPSTPETQYF,TGTGCCAGCAGCCCGTCGACCCCGGAGACCCAGTACTTC,-,-,TRBV6-6,TRBJ2-5
CASSLLLAGINIQYF,TGTGCCAGCAGCCTGTTACTAGCGGGTATCAACATTCAGTACTTC,many,TRBD2,TRBV7-9,TRBJ2-4
CALSYGVGEKLFF,TGTGCCCTCAGTTACGGCGTGGGTGAAAAACTGTTTTTT,many,-,TRBV6-6,TRBJ1-4
CGGTSGATETQYF,TGCGGCGGGACTAGCGGGGCGACAGAGACCCAGTACTTC,few,TRBD2,TRBV29-1,TRBJ2-5
CSAQRGAGELFF,TGCAGTGCTCAGCGGGGGGCCGGGGAGCTGTTTTTT,many,TRBD2,TRBV20-1,TRBJ2-2
CASSLGGRNNEQFF,TGCGCCAGCAGCTTGGGGGGCAGGAACAATGAGCAGTTCTTC,many,-,TRBV5-1,TRBJ2-1